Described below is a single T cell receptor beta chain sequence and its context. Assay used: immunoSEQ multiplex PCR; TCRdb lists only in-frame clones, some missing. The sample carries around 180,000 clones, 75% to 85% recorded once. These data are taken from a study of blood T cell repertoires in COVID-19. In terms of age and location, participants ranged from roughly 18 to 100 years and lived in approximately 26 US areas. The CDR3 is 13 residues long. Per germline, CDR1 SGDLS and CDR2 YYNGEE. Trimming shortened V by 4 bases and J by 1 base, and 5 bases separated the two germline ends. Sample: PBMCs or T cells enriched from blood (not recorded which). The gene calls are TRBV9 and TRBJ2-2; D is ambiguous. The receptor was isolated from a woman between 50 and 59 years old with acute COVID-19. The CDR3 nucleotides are TGTGCCAGCAGCCCCCAGAACACCGGGGAGCTGTTTTTT. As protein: CASSPQNTGELFF. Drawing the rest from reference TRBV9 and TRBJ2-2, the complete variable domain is DSGVTQTPKHLITATGQRVTLRCSPRSGDLSVYWYQQSLDQGLQFLIQYYNGEERAKGNILERFSAQQFPDLHSELNLSSLELGDSALYFCASSPQNTGELFFGEGSRLTVL.